This entry features one T cell receptor (beta chain) sequence. Time point of the sample: pretreatment peripheral blood. The source of the sample is a study of PD-L1 blockade in urothelial cancer. The CDR3 contains 12 residues. V lost 4 bases, J lost 6 bases, and 10 bases lay in between. CDR1 and CDR2 from the germline V gene are SGHTA and FQGTGA. The data were produced by immunoSEQ multiplex PCR, yet TCRdb's version contains in-frame clones alone and is incomplete. The repertoire holds roughly 51,000 clones, less than 85% seen once, with roughly 10% in the top ten. Specimen: PBMCs, collected around atezolizumab (anti-PD-L1) treatment. This chain joins TRBV7-3 and TRBJ2-7, with D perhaps matching TRBD1 (5 bases). The sequence was collected from a man between 65 and 85 years old with urothelial cancer. The CDR3 bases are TGTGCCAGCAGCTATGATCAGGGCGAGCAGTACTTC. It yields the protein CASSYDQGEQYF. The full variable domain, its missing parts supplied by reference TRBV7-3 and TRBJ2-7, is GAGVSQTPSNKVTEKGKYVELRCDPISGHTALYWYRQSLGQGPEFLIYFQGTGAADDSGLPNDRFFAVRPEGSVSTLKIQRTERGDSAVYLCASSYDQGEQYFGPGTRLTVT.